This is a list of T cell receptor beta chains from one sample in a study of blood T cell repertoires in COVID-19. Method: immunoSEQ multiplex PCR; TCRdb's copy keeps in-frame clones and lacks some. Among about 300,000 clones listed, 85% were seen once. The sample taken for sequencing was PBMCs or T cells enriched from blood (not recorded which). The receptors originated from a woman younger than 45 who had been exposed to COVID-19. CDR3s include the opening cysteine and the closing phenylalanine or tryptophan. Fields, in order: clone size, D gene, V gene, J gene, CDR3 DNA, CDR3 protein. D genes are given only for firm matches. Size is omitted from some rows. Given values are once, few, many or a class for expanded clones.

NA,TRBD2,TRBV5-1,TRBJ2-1,TGCGCCAGCAGCTTGGGAGGGACTAGCTGGGAAGGGAGTGAGCAGTTCTTC,CASSLGGTSWEGSEQFF
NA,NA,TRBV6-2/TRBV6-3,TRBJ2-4,TGTGCCAGCAGTTATGCGACTAGTCGAAACATTCAGTACTTC,CASSYATSRNIQYF
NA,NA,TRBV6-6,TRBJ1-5,TGTGCCAGCAGTTCGGGGGACCTTAATCAGCCCCAGCATTTT,CASSSGDLNQPQHF
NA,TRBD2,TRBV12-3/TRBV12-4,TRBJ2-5,TGTGCCAGCAGTTTACTAGCGGGAGAGACCCAGTACTTC,CASSLLAGETQYF
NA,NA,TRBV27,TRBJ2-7,TGTGCCAGCAAGGGGAGTAGCGGCTCCTACGAGCAGTACTTC,CASKGSSGSYEQYF
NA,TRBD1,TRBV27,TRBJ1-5,TGTGCCAGCAGTACAGGGGCGGGCAATCAGCCCCAGCATTTT,CASSTGAGNQPQHF
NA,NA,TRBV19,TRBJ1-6,TGTGCCAGTAGTATAATTGGCCAAACCCATTCACCCCTCCACTTT,CASSIIGQTHSPLHF
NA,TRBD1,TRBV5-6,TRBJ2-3,TGTGCCAGCAGCCTTTTCGGTACTGACAGGGACACAGATACGCAGTATTTT,CASSLFGTDRDTDTQYF
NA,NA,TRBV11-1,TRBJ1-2,TGTGCCAGCAGCTTAGTAGCCCTGTATGGCTACACCTTC,CASSLVALYGYTF
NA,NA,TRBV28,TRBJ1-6,TGTGCCAGCAGTTCGACCAGGCTTACACCCCTCCACTTT,CASSSTRLTPLHF
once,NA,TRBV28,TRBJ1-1,TGTGCCAGCAGTTTATCAGGGTTAGGCGGAGCTTTCTTT,CASSLSGLGGAFF
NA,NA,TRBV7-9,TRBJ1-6,TGTGCCAGCAGCTTGAGGGACTTACTTACCTCACCCCTCCACTTT,CASSLRDLLTSPLHF
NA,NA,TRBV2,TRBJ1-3,TGTGCCAGCCCCGGGGACATTGGAAACACCATATATTTT,CASPGDIGNTIYF